The 16 T cell receptor beta chains listed next were all sequenced from one sample in a study of OX40 agonist ivuxolimab in advanced cancers. Profiling relied on immunoSEQ multiplex PCR, and the TCRdb table lists in-frame clones only, not all of them. This table has roughly 80,000 clones, over 75% appearing once. This sample comprised CD4+ or CD8+ T cells sorted from blood, obtained in a trial of the OX40 agonist ivuxolimab. The receptor source for this set is an adult with an advanced solid tumor such as melanoma, head and neck, liver or kidney cancer.

The chain joins TRBV19 to TRBJ1-2, with 9 bases lining up with TRBD1. CDR3 length: 15 residues. Germline V gives CDR1 LNHDA, CDR2 SQIVND (reference sequence). Losses at the gene ends were 5 bases for V and 3 bases for J; bases not matched to a gene: 7. The CDR3 sequence is CASSVAQGAYYGYTF. CDR3 bases: TGTGCCAGTAGTGTCGCACAGGGGGCGTACTATGGCTACACCTTC.

The J gene is TRBJ1-1, the V gene TRBV28, with D tentatively TRBD1 (5 bases). The CDR3 loop spans 14 amino acids. Per germline, CDR1 MDHEN and CDR2 SYDVKM. V lost 7 bases, J lost 1 base, and 13 bases lay in between. In DNA, the CDR3 is TGTGCCAGCACCGTTGGACACCAGAACACTGAAGCTTTCTTT. Its protein product is CASTVGHQNTEAFF.

Details on this clone: Other DNA sequences of this sample code for an identical CDR3. The V call is TRBV6-5, the J call TRBJ1-5; weak D call: TRBD1 (6 bases). CDR1 is MNHEY and CDR2 is SVGAGI in the germline V gene. V dropped 9 bases and J dropped 1 base, with 13 bases sitting between them. The CDR3 has 14 residues. The CDR3 bases are TGTGCCAGTCACAGCAGGGGAAGCAATCAGCCCCAGCATTTT. Translating it yields CASHSRGSNQPQHF.

The V call is TRBV6-6, the J call TRBJ2-1; 11 bases line up with TRBD2. The CDR3 length is 15 residues. The germline V gene has CDR1 MNHNY and CDR2 SVGAGI (reference sequence). The V gene end was trimmed by 5 bases and the J gene end by 8 bases; junction bases not matched to a gene: 8. The CDR3 here is CASSDSGGGLDEQFF. Written as DNA, the CDR3 is TGTGCCAGCAGTGATAGCGGGGGGGGCTTAGATGAGCAGTTCTTC.

The chain couples TRBV12-5 to TRBJ1-1; 8 bases are shared with TRBD1. This CDR3 is 14 amino acids long. Germline trimming cut 8 bases from V and 2 bases from J; bases unmatched to any gene: 7. Germline V gives CDR1 LGHNT, CDR2 FRNRAP. The CDR3 DNA is TGTGCTAGTAGACAGGGGACGGGAAACACTGAAGCTTTCTTT. It is translated as CASRQGTGNTEAFF.

This chain connects TRBV7-9 to TRBJ1-6, with TRBD1 matching over 11 bases. V was pared by 2 bases and J by 0 bases, with 6 bases of the junction left unmatched. This CDR3 is built from 19 residues. Germline CDR1 and CDR2: SEHNR and FQNEAQ (reference sequence). The CDR3 reads CASSLWTGGRGSYNSPLHF. DNA of the CDR3: TGTGCCAGCAGCTTATGGACAGGGGGCAGGGGCTCCTATAATTCACCCCTCCACTTT.

The chain has TRBV7-2 and TRBJ1-1; no definite D call. CDR1 and CDR2 from the germline V gene are SGHTA and FQGNSA. This CDR3 spans 13 amino acids. The V gene lost 3 bases and the J gene lost 2 bases, with 7 bases spanning the gap. CDR3 region: CASSFSANTEAFF. For the CDR3, the DNA is TGTGCCAGCAGCTTTTCGGCTAACACTGAAGCTTTCTTT.

The CDR3 nucleotides read TGTGCCAGTAGGAGGGAGAGCTCCTACGAGCAGTACTTC. Amino acid sequence: CASRRESSYEQYF. This sequence joins TRBV19 and TRBJ2-7; tentative D call: TRBD2 (5 bases). Trimming took 6 bases from V and 0 from J, leaving 9 bases between them. The CDR3 loop spans 13 amino acids. CDR1 is LNHDA, CDR2 SQIVND, per germline (reference sequence).

CDR3 sequence reads: CASSLVGTSYNEQFF. The DNA for the CDR3 is TGCGCCAGCAGCTTGGTAGGGACAAGCTACAATGAGCAGTTCTTC. The chain carries TRBV5-1 and TRBJ2-1; weak D call: TRBD1 (6 bases). The CDR3 runs to 15 residues. Germline CDR1 SGHRS, CDR2 YFSETQ. Deletions cut 0 bases from V and 3 bases from J, with 10 bases between.

The CDR3 DNA follows: TGTGCCAGCAGTTACTCGAAGGATACGCAGTATTTT. As protein: CASSYSKDTQYF. The chain is built from TRBV6-5 and TRBJ2-3; D ambiguous. This CDR3 contains 12 residues. Germline assignment: CDR1 MNHEY and CDR2 SVGAGI. Deletions cut 0 bases from V and 6 bases from J, with 4 bases between.

V gene TRBV4-1 combines with J gene TRBJ2-3; 10 bases agree with TRBD2. The ends lost 4 bases at V and 4 bases at J; junction bases unmatched: 5. Germline V lookup: CDR1 MGHRA, CDR2 YSYEKL. The length of the CDR3 is 15 residues. This chain's CDR3 is CASSRQAGGPDTQYF. The CDR3 nucleotides read TGCGCCAGCAGCCGACAAGCGGGGGGGCCAGATACGCAGTATTTT.

The chain links TRBV5-1 to TRBJ2-5; D is unresolved. The CDR3 is 14 amino acids. The germline V gene encodes CDR1 SGHRS and CDR2 YFSETQ. V lost 4 bases to trimming and J lost 1 base, with 11 bases between them. The CDR3 nucleotides are TGCGCCAGCAGCCCAAGCTCGGGCCAAGAGACCCAGTACTTC. It specifies CASSPSSGQETQYF.

This sequence joins TRBV20-1 and TRBJ1-2, with D uncertain. The CDR3 covers 11 residues. Trimming removed 6 bases at V and 4 bases at J, with 9 bases between. CDR1 and CDR2 (germline): DFQATT, SNEGSKA (reference sequence). This chain's CDR3 is CSASDTYGYTF. DNA for the CDR3: TGCAGTGCCAGTGACACCTATGGCTACACCTTC.

The chain has TRBV7-2 and TRBJ2-1; 10 bases are shared with TRBD2. CDR1 and CDR2 from the germline V gene are SGHTA and FQGNSA. CDR3 length equals 19 residues. The V segment lost 1 base and the J segment 6 bases; nucleotides outside the gene matches: 15. The CDR3 DNA sequence: TGTGCCAGCAGCTTAGTAGGTCTAGCGGGGGTAAGTCGGCGCAATGAGCAGTTCTTC. Translated: CASSLVGLAGVSRRNEQFF.

CDR3 loop: CASTRGGRSSYNEQFF. The DNA for the CDR3 is TGTGCCAGTACCCGTGGAGGGCGTAGCTCCTACAATGAGCAGTTCTTC. This chain links TRBV19 with TRBJ2-1, with D perhaps matching TRBD2 (6 bases). The CDR3 sequence is 16 residues long. Germline V gene data show CDR1 as LNHDA and CDR2 as SQIVND (reference sequence). Trimming cost V 7 bases and J 0 bases, with 16 bases left between them.

The chain joins TRBV30 to TRBJ1-2, with D possibly TRBD1 on 5 matching bases. Per the germline V gene, CDR1 is GTSNPN and CDR2 is SVGIG (reference sequence). The CDR3 has 12 amino acids. V was cut by 0 bases and J by 4 bases, with 6 bases left in between. CDR3 in DNA: TGTGCCTGGAGTGTAGGGACCTATGGCTACACCTTC. Translation: CAWSVGTYGYTF.